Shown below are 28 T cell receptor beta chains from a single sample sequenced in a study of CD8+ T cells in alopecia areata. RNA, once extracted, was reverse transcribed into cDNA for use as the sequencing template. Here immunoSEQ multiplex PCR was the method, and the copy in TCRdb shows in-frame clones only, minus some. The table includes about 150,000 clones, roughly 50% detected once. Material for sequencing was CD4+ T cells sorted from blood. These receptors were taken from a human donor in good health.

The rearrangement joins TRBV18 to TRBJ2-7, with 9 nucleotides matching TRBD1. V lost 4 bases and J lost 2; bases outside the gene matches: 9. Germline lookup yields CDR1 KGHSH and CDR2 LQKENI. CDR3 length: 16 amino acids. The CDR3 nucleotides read TGTGCCAGCTCACGGGACAGGGTAAGGGCTCCCTACGAGCAGTACTTC. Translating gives CASSRDRVRAPYEQYF.

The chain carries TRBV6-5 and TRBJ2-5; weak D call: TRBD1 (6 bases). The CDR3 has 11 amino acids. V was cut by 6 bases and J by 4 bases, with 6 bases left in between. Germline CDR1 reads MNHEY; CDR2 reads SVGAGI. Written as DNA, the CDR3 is TGTGCCAGCAGCAGGGGAGAGACCCAGTACTTC. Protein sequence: CASSRGETQYF.

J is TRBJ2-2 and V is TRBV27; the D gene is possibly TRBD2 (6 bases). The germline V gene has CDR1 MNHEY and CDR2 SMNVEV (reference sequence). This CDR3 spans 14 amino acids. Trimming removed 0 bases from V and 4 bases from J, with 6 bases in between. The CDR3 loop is CASSLSGGTGELFF. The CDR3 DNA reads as TGTGCCAGCAGTTTATCCGGGGGCACCGGGGAGCTGTTTTTT.

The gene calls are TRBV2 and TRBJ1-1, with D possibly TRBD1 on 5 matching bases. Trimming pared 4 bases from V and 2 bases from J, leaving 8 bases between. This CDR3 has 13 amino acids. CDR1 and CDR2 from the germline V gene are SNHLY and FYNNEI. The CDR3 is CASSGQINTEAFF. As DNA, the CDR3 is TGTGCCAGCAGTGGACAGATTAACACTGAAGCTTTCTTT.

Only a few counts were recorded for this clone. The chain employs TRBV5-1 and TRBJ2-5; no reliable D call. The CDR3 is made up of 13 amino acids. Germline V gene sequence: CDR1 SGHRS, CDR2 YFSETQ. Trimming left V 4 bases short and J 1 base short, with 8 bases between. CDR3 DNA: TGCGCCAGCAGCGTGGGGATCCAAGAGACCCAGTACTTC. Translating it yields CASSVGIQETQYF.

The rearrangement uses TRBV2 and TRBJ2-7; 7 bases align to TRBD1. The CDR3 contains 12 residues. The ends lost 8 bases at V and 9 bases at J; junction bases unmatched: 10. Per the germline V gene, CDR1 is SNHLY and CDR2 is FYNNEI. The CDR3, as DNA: TGTGCCAGCGCGAGACAGGGCTGGACGCAGTACTTC. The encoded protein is CASARQGWTQYF.

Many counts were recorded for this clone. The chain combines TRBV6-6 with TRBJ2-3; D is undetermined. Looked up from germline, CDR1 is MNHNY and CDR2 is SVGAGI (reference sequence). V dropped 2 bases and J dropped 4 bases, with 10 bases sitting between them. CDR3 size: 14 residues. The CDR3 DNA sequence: TGTGCCAGCAGTTACGACCAGCGTGCAGATACGCAGTATTTT. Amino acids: CASSYDQRADTQYF.

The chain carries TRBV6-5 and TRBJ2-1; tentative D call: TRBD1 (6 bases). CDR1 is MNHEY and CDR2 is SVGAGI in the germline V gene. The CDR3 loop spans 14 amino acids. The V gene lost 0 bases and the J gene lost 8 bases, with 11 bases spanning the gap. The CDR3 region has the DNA TGTGCCAGCAGTTACTCCAGGGGTTCCCATGAGCAGTTCTTC. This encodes CASSYSRGSHEQFF.

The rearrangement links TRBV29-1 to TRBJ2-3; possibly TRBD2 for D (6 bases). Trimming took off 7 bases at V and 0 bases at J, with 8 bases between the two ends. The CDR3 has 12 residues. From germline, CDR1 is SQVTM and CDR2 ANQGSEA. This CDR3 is CSAGTSTDTQYF. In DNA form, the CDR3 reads TGCAGCGCCGGGACTAGCACAGATACGCAGTATTTT.

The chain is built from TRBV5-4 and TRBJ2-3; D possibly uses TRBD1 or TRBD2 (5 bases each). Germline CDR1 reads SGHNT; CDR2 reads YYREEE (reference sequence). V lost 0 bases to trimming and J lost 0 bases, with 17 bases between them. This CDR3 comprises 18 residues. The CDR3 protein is CASSLGLRGPSSTDTQYF. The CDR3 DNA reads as TGTGCCAGCAGCTTGGGTTTGAGGGGTCCCTCTAGCACAGATACGCAGTATTTT.

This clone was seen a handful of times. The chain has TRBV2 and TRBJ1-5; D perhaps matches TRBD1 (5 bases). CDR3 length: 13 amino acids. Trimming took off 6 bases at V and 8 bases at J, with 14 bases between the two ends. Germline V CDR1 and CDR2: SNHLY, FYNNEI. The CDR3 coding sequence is TGTGCCAGCAGGCACGACAGTGGTAAGCCCCAGCATTTT. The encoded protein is CASRHDSGKPQHF.

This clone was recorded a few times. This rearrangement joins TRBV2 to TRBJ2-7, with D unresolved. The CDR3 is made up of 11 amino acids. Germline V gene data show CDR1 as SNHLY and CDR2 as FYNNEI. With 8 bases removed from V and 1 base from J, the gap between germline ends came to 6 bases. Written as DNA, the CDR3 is TGTGCCAGCCGGTTTTCCTACGAGCAGTACTTC. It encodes CASRFSYEQYF.

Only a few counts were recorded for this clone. Here the CDR3 DNA reads TGTGCCAGCTCACCGCTGGAGGCACACTATGGCTACACCTTC. Translated, it gives CASSPLEAHYGYTF. The genes are TRBV18 and TRBJ1-2; no clear D. V gave up 3 bases and J gave up 3 bases, with 11 bases separating them. Germline-derived CDR1 and CDR2 are KGHSH and LQKENI. This CDR3 region has 14 residues.

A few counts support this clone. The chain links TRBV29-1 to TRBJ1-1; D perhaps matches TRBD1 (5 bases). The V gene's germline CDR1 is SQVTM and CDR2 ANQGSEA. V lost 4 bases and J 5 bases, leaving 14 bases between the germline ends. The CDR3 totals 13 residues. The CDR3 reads CSVAQVPGTEAFF. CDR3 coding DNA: TGCAGCGTTGCTCAGGTCCCAGGGACTGAAGCTTTCTTT. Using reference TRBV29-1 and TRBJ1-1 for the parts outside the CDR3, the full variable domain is SAVISQKPSRDICQRGTSLTIQCQVDSQVTMMFWYRQQPGQSLTLIATANQGSEATYESGFVIDKFPISRPNLTFSTLTVSNMSPEDSSIYLCSVAQVPGTEAFFGQGTRLTVV.

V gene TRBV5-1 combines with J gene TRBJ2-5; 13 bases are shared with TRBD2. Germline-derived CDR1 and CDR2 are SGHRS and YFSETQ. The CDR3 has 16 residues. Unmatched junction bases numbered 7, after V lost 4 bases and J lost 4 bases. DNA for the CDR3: TGCGCCAGCAGCACTGCCGGGACTAGCGGGACAGAGACCCAGTACTTC. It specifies CASSTAGTSGTETQYF. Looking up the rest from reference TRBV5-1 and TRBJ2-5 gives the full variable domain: KAGVTQTPRYLIKTRGQQVTLSCSPISGHRSVSWYQQTPGQGLQFLFEYFSETQRNKGNFPGRFSGRQFSNSRSEMNVSTLELGDSALYLCASSTAGTSGTETQYFGPGTRLLVL.

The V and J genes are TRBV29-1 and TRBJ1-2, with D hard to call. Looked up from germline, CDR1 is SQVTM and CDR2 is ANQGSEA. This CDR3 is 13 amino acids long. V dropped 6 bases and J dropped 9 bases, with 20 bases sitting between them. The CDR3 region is CSVLVGQSLRYTF. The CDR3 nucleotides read TGCAGCGTATTGGTGGGCCAATCCCTTCGCTACACCTTC. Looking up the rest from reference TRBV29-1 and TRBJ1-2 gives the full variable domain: SAVISQKPSRDICQRGTSLTIQCQVDSQVTMMFWYRQQPGQSLTLIATANQGSEATYESGFVIDKFPISRPNLTFSTLTVSNMSPEDSSIYLCSVLVGQSLRYTFGSGTRLTVV.

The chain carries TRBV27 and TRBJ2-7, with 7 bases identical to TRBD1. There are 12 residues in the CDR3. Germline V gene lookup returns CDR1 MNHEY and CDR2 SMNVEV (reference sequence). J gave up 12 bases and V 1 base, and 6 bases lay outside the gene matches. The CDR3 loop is CASSLWGTALYF. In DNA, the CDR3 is TGTGCCAGCAGTTTATGGGGGACAGCGCTGTACTTC.

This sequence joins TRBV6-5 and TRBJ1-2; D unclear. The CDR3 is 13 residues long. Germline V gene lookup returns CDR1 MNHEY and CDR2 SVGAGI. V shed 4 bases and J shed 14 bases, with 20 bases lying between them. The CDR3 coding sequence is TGTGCCAGCAGTTCCCCTCAAGGCGGGGTGGAAACCTTC. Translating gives CASSSPQGGVETF.

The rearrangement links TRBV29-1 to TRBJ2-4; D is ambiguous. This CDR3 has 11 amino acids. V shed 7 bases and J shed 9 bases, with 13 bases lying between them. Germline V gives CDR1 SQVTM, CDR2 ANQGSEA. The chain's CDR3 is CSGADVSIQYF. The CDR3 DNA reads TGCAGCGGGGCGGACGTTTCCATTCAGTACTTC.

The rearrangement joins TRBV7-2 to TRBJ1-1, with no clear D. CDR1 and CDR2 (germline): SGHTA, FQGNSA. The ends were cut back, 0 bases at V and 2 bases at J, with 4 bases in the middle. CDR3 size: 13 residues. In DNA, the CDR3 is TGTGCCAGCAGCTTAGCGCGCAACACTGAAGCTTTCTTT. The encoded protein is CASSLARNTEAFF.

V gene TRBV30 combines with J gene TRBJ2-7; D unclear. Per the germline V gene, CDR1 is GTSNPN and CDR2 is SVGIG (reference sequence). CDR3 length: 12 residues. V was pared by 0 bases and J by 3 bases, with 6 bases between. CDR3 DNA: TGTGCCTGGAGTGTACCGGACTACGAGCAGTACTTC. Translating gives CAWSVPDYEQYF.

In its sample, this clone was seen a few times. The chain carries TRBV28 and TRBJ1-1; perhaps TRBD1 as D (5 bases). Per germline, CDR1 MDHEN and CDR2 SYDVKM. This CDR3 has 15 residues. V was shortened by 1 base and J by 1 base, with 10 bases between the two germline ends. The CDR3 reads CASSLYRSKNTEAFF. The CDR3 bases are TGTGCCAGCAGTTTATACAGGTCCAAGAACACTGAAGCTTTCTTT.

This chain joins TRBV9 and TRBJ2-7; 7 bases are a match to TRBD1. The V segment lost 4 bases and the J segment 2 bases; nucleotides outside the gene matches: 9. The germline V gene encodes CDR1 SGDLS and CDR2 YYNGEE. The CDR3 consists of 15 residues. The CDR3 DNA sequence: TGTGCCAGCAGCCTTGGGGGACAGCGCACCTACGAGCAGTACTTC. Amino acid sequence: CASSLGGQRTYEQYF.

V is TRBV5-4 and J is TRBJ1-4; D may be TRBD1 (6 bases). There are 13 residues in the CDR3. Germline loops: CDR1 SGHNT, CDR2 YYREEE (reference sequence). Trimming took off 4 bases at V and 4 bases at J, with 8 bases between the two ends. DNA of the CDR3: TGTGCCAGCAGCCGGGACAATAATGAAAAACTGTTTTTT. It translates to CASSRDNNEKLFF.

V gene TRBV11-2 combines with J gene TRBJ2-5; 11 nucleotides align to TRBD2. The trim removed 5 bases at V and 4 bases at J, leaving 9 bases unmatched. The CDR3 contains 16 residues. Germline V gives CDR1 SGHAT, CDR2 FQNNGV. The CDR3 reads CASSPHSGRALETQYF. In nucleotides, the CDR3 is TGTGCCAGCAGCCCACATAGCGGGAGGGCCTTAGAGACCCAGTACTTC. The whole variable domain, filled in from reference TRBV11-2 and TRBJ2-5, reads EAGVAQSPRYKIIEKRQSVAFWCNPISGHATLYWYQQILGQGPKLLIQFQNNGVVDDSQLPKDRFSAERLKGVDSTLKIQPAKLEDSAVYLCASSPHSGRALETQYFGPGTRLLVL.

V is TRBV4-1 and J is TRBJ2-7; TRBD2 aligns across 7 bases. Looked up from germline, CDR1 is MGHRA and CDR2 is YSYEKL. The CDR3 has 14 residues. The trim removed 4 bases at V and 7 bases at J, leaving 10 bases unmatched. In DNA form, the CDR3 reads TGCGCCAGCAGCCTAGTGGGAGGGCGTCGGGAGCAGTACTTC. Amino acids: CASSLVGGRREQYF.

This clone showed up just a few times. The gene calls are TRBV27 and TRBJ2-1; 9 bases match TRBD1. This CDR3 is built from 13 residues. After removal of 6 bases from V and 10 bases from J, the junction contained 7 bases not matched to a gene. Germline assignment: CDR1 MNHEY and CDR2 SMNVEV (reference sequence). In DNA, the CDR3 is TGTGCCAGCAGCAGGACAGGGGACAGAGAGCAGTTCTTC. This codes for CASSRTGDREQFF.

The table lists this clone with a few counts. The DNA of the CDR3 is TGCGCCAGCAGCTCGGGACAGGTGAAGAACTATGGCTACACCTTC. Its translation is CASSSGQVKNYGYTF. The V gene is TRBV5-1, the J gene TRBJ1-2; 8 nucleotides agree with TRBD1. Germline loops: CDR1 SGHRS, CDR2 YFSETQ. The junction had 6 bases not matched to a gene; V was cut back by 3 bases and J by 2 bases. This CDR3 comprises 15 residues.